Each of the 21 T cell receptor beta chains below was sequenced from the same sample in a study of breast tumors, draining lymph nodes, adjacent tissues. MiXCR was run by TCRdb on the multiplex PCR reads, yielding one entry per CDR3 protein. The sample records hundreds of thousands of distinct CDR3 sequences, approximately 30% being singletons. Axillary draining lymph nodes of breast cancer patients supplied the node samples. The specimen was axillary lymph node tissue. These TCRs come from a female donor with breast cancer. Some clones in this sample may be carry-over from other donors' samples.

The chain combines TRBV12-3 or TRBV12-4 with TRBJ2-2; D may be TRBD1 (5 bases). V shed 6 bases and J shed 4 bases, with 12 bases lying between them. There are 14 residues in the CDR3. This CDR3 reads CASSPGLATGELFF. The CDR3 nucleotides are TGTGCCAGCAGCCCAGGGTTGGCCACCGGGGAGCTGTTTTTT.

This clonotype was seen a single time. The limits of the CDR3 on the DNA are not certain, so only TCRdb's listed CDR3 is given. The V and J genes are TRBV2 and TRBJ2-2; TRBD2 is the table's D call and was not checked against the DNA. The V gene's germline CDR1 is SNHLY and CDR2 FYNNEI. The CDR3 length is 24 residues, termini included. CDR3 region: CASSAGALSSGANVLTFGAGELFF.

This clonotype showed up many times. A read error may be the cause here, since a much bigger clone is one base away. This chain joins TRBV7-2 and TRBJ2-5, with D perhaps TRBD1 or TRBD2 (5 bases each). Per the germline V gene, CDR1 is SGHTA and CDR2 is FQGNSA. This CDR3 contains 15 residues. The CDR3 coding sequence is TGTGCCAGCAGCTTAGTTTGGGGGTCAGGAGAGACCCAGCACTTC. Amino acid sequence: CASSLVWGSGETQHF.

This clonotype has at least ten counts. V is TRBV12-3 or TRBV12-4 and J is TRBJ2-2; no clear D gene. Trimming removed 8 bases at V and 0 bases at J, with 7 bases between. This CDR3 is 13 amino acids long. Here the CDR3 DNA reads TGTGCCAGCGACGGAGCGAACACCGGGGAGCTGTTTTTT. Protein: CASDGANTGELFF.

This clonotype was counted at least ten times. The chain has TRBV7-9 and TRBJ2-1; D remains ambiguous. The germline CDR1 and CDR2 sequences are SEHNR and FQNEAQ (reference sequence). This CDR3 comprises 12 residues. V was clipped by 2 bases and J by 10 bases, with 9 bases between them. The CDR3 DNA sequence: TGTGCCAGCAGCTTATCGGGCAGGGAGCAGTTCTTC. Translated, it gives CASSLSGREQFF.

In its sample, this clonotype was seen many times. This chain connects TRBV7-3 to TRBJ2-2; D uncertain. Germline CDR1 is SGHTA and CDR2 is FQGTGA. This CDR3 is 12 amino acids long. V dropped 3 bases and J dropped 6 bases, with 5 bases sitting between them. CDR3 amino acids: CASSFRSGELFF. CDR3 bases: TGTGCCAGCAGCTTTAGATCCGGGGAGCTGTTTTTT.

With regard to this clonotype: Being one base from a much bigger clone, this may be a read error. DNA of the CDR3: TGTGCCAGCAGTCAAGCGCTCGGAAGCTCTGGAAACACCATATATTTT. This translates into CASSQALGSSGNTIYF. The chain couples TRBV6-1 to TRBJ1-3; no clear D. Germline V gives CDR1 MNHNS, CDR2 SASEGT. CDR3 length: 16 residues.

This clonotype was picked up a small number of times. The J gene is TRBJ2-1, the V gene TRBV28; TRBD1 or TRBD2 may be the D gene (5 bases each). Per the germline V gene, CDR1 is MDHEN and CDR2 is SYDVKM. This CDR3 spans 13 amino acids. Trimming took off 7 bases at V and 7 bases at J, with 14 bases between the two ends. CDR3 amino acids: CASNAGAPNEQFF. The CDR3 DNA sequence: TGTGCCAGCAACGCCGGGGCCCCTAATGAGCAGTTCTTC.

This clonotype turned up a few times. The chain joins TRBV11-2 to TRBJ2-1; 7 nucleotides match TRBD2. The CDR3 has 12 residues. Germline V gene sequence: CDR1 SGHAT, CDR2 FQNNGV. V shed 1 base and J 12 bases; nucleotides not matched to a gene: 3. CDR3 bases: TGTGCCAGCAGCTTAGCCCAGCGGGGGCAGTTCTTC. This translates into CASSLAQRGQFF.

The table lists this clonotype with many counts. The rearrangement links TRBV7-9 to TRBJ2-1; tentatively, D is TRBD2 (5 bases). The ends were cut back, 5 bases at V and 0 bases at J, with 14 bases in the middle. The CDR3 length is 16 residues. The germline V gene has CDR1 SEHNR and CDR2 FQNEAQ (reference sequence). The CDR3 reads CASSPSGESSYNEQFF. The CDR3 DNA follows: TGTGCCAGCAGCCCGAGCGGTGAGAGCTCCTACAATGAGCAGTTCTTC.

The V gene is TRBV20-1, the J gene TRBJ1-1; the D gene is possibly TRBD1 (5 bases). V dropped 6 bases and J dropped 3 bases, with 17 bases sitting between them. Germline loops: CDR1 DFQATT, CDR2 SNEGSKA (reference sequence). The CDR3 runs 14 residues. CDR3 DNA: TGCAGTGCCAGCTCACCGACAGTTCACACTGAAGCTTTCTTT. Encoded protein: CSASSPTVHTEAFF.

This clonotype was recorded many times. The chain combines TRBV4-3 with TRBJ2-1; D gene unclear. This CDR3 has 13 amino acids. V was trimmed by 3 bases and J by 5 bases, leaving 8 bases between them. The germline CDR1 and CDR2 sequences are LGHNA and YSLEER. DNA of the CDR3: TGCGCCAGCAGCCATAACCCCCACAATGAGCAGTTCTTC. As protein: CASSHNPHNEQFF.

The chain carries TRBV20-1 and TRBJ2-7, with TRBD2 matching 10 bases. Trimming cost V 5 bases and J 2 bases; bases outside gene matches: 6. The CDR3 is 14 amino acids. From germline, CDR1 is DFQATT and CDR2 SNEGSKA (reference sequence). Here the CDR3 reads CSARLAGATYEQYF. The CDR3 DNA is TGCAGTGCTCGTCTAGCGGGGGCTACCTACGAGCAGTACTTC.

This clonotype was counted at least ten times. The CDR3 coding sequence is TGTGCCAGTAGTATGTCGAATACAGTGGATACGCAGTATTTT. Encoded protein: CASSMSNTVDTQYF. V gene TRBV19 combines with J gene TRBJ2-3; D is uncertain. CDR3 length: 14 residues. The ends were cut back, 3 bases at V and 6 bases at J, with 13 bases in the middle. Germline lookup yields CDR1 LNHDA and CDR2 SQIVND (reference sequence).

This clonotype was recorded many times. This chain joins TRBV5-6 and TRBJ2-5; no definite D call. The CDR3 contains 13 residues. Looked up from germline, CDR1 is SGHDT and CDR2 is YYEEEE. Trimming stripped 1 base from V and 2 bases from J, with 6 bases between. DNA for the CDR3: TGTGCCAGCAGCTTGTACAGTCAAGAGACCCAGTACTTC. Its protein is CASSLYSQETQYF.

This clonotype was seen only once. This sequence joins TRBV15 and TRBJ2-1, with TRBD2 matching over 11 bases. The CDR3 has 16 residues. The trim removed 0 bases at V and 8 bases at J, leaving 6 bases unmatched. CDR1 is LNHNV, CDR2 YYDKDF, per germline (reference sequence). Written as DNA, the CDR3 is TGTGCCACCAGCAGAGACGTCATAGCGGGAGGGCATGAGCAGTTCTTC. Protein product: CATSRDVIAGGHEQFF.

This clonotype came up a few times. V and J are TRBV6-1 and TRBJ2-2; D is perhaps TRBD1 (6 bases). Trimming shortened V by 5 bases and J by 6 bases, and 13 bases separated the two germline ends. CDR3 length: 14 residues. CDR1 is MNHNS, CDR2 SASEGT, per germline. CDR3 in amino acids: CASSYREESGELFF. The DNA for the CDR3 is TGTGCCAGCAGTTACAGGGAAGAGTCCGGGGAGCTGTTTTTT.

There are many counts of this clonotype. V usage is TRBV5-6 and J usage is TRBJ1-5; tentative D call: TRBD1 (5 bases). The CDR3 sequence is 13 residues long. CDR1 is SGHDT, CDR2 YYEEEE, per germline. Trimming cost V 3 bases and J 6 bases, with 10 bases left between them. The CDR3 spells CASSWGDRQPQHF. The CDR3 DNA sequence: TGTGCCAGCAGCTGGGGGGACCGTCAGCCCCAGCATTTT.

The CDR3 protein is CASSEGRGGANYGYTF. CDR3 sequence (DNA): TGTGCCAGCAGCGAAGGGAGAGGGGGGGCGAACTATGGCTACACCTTC. The V gene is TRBV6-4, the J gene TRBJ1-2; perhaps TRBD1 as D (6 bases). This CDR3 contains 16 residues. Germline-derived CDR1 and CDR2 are MRHNA and SNTAGT. V was shortened by 6 bases and J by 2 bases, with 19 bases between the two germline ends.

This clonotype was detected ten times or more. The chain links TRBV5-4 to TRBJ2-7; 7 nucleotides align to TRBD1. The junction had 6 bases not matched to a gene; V was cut back by 0 bases and J by 0 bases. The CDR3 has 16 amino acids. Germline CDR1 and CDR2: SGHNT and YYREEE (reference sequence). The CDR3 coding sequence is TGTGCCAGCAGCTTGGAAGGGACAGCTGGCTCCTACGAGCAGTACTTC. Its translation: CASSLEGTAGSYEQYF.

The chain recombines TRBV28 with TRBJ2-1; 13 bases fit TRBD2. Trimming at V came to 4 bases and at J to 5 bases, leaving 2 bases not matched to a gene. Germline CDR1 is MDHEN and CDR2 is SYDVKM. The CDR3 spans 15 residues. The CDR3 is CASSSGTSGDNEQFF. For the CDR3, the DNA is TGTGCCAGCAGTTCCGGGACTAGCGGGGACAATGAGCAGTTCTTC.